Presented here are 32 T cell receptor beta chains from one specimen sequenced in a study of T cells in Graves' hyperthyroidism and ophthalmopathy. What was amplified from RNA transcripts were TCR beta CDR3 regions. First-round RT-PCR of the TCR CDR3 relied on the HTBI primer set. TCRdb fed the multiplex PCR reads into MiXCR, producing one record per CDR3 protein. The sample lists around 610,000 distinct CDR3 sequences; about 15% were seen once. The specimen was blood. These receptors all stem from a woman aged 40 to 55 with Graves' ophthalmopathy.

This clonotype has at least ten counts. This chain connects TRBV27 to TRBJ2-5, with D possibly being TRBD2 (6 bases). The CDR3 totals 15 residues. The germline CDR1 and CDR2 sequences are MNHEY and SMNVEV (reference sequence). The germline V and J ends were trimmed by 6 bases and 9 bases, with 23 bases remaining between them. The CDR3 spells CASSPGTLQPGAQYF. The CDR3 DNA is TGTGCCAGCAGCCCCGGGACTCTTCAACCTGGGGCCCAGTACTTC.

This clonotype was seen ten or more times. The rearrangement uses TRBV2 and TRBJ2-7, with a tentative D call TRBD2 (5 bases). There are 17 residues in the CDR3. V lost 8 bases and J 2 bases, leaving 25 bases between the germline ends. Germline V CDR1 and CDR2: SNHLY, FYNNEI. The CDR3 DNA is TGTGCCAGCCCCCCAAGGGAGAGTCACGGCCAGGCCTACGAGCAGTACTTC. Translated, it gives CASPPRESHGQAYEQYF. Full variable domain (outside the CDR3, taken from reference TRBV2 and TRBJ2-7): EPEVTQTPSHQVTQMGQEVILRCVPISNHLYFYWYRQILGQKVEFLVSFYNNEISEKSEIFDDQFSVERPDGSNFTLKIRSTKLEDSAMYFCASPPRESHGQAYEQYFGPGTRLTVT.

This clonotype was recorded at least ten times. V and J are TRBV7-2 and TRBJ2-7; no reliable D call. Germline V gives CDR1 SGHTA, CDR2 FQGNSA. This CDR3 comprises 12 residues. Trimming removed 1 base at V and 6 bases at J, with 7 bases between. The CDR3 protein is CASSLDWVEQYF. The CDR3 nucleotides read TGTGCCAGCAGCTTAGATTGGGTCGAGCAGTACTTC.

This clonotype showed up many times. V usage is TRBV15 and J usage is TRBJ1-2; D remains ambiguous. V was shortened by 4 bases and J by 2 bases, with 11 bases between the two germline ends. Germline V gives CDR1 LNHNV, CDR2 YYDKDF (reference sequence). CDR3 length: 14 amino acids. The CDR3 is CATSIPDTNYGYTF. The CDR3 nucleotides read TGTGCCACCAGCATACCCGACACGAACTATGGCTACACCTTC.

This clonotype was found many times. This sequence joins TRBV15 and TRBJ2-3; TRBD2 agrees at 8 bases. The CDR3 is 15 residues long. V shed 8 bases and J 5 bases; nucleotides not matched to a gene: 12. Per the germline V gene, CDR1 is LNHNV and CDR2 is YYDKDF (reference sequence). The CDR3: CATSGTSGILDTQYF. The CDR3 DNA follows: TGTGCCACCTCAGGGACTAGTGGTATCCTAGATACGCAGTATTTT.

This clonotype has a count of ten or more. V gene TRBV6-1 combines with J gene TRBJ2-2; D may be TRBD1 (6 bases). This CDR3 has 15 amino acids. V was pared by 6 bases and J by 0 bases, with 11 bases between. Germline loops: CDR1 MNHNS, CDR2 SASEGT. CDR3 amino acids: CASRDRTANTGELFF. Here the CDR3 DNA reads TGTGCCAGCAGAGATCGGACAGCGAACACCGGGGAGCTGTTTTTT.

J is TRBJ2-7 and V is TRBV7-2, with 7 bases lining up with TRBD1. The CDR3 extends over 14 amino acids. The V and J ends lost 5 bases and 2 bases, in that order; junction bases with no gene match: 6. In germline, CDR1 is SGHTA, CDR2 FQGNSA. CDR3 sequence (DNA): TGTGCCAGCAGCAAAAGGACAGGAACCTACGAGCAGTACTTC. It specifies CASSKRTGTYEQYF. Based on the CDR3 plus reference TRBV7-2 and TRBJ2-7, the full variable domain is GAGVSQSPSNKVTEKGKDVELRCDPISGHTALYWYRQSLGQGLEFLIYFQGNSAPDKSGLPSDRFSAERTGGSVSTLTIQRTQQEDSAVYLCASSKRTGTYEQYFGPGTRLTVT.

This clonotype was observed at least ten times. The gene calls are TRBV6-2 or TRBV6-3 and TRBJ2-2; 7 bases align to TRBD2. From germline, CDR1 is MNHEY and CDR2 SVGEGT. Trimming took 5 bases from V and 7 from J; bases not matched to a gene: 1. The CDR3 is 12 residues long. CDR3 region: CASSPGGGELFF. For the CDR3, the DNA is TGTGCCAGCAGTCCGGGAGGCGGGGAGCTGTTTTTT.

This clonotype was counted between two and nine times. The chain employs TRBV5-1 and TRBJ2-2, with D possibly called TRBD1 or TRBD2 (5 bases each). V lost 4 bases and J 0 bases, leaving 13 bases between the germline ends. This CDR3 is 16 amino acids long. The V gene's germline CDR1 is SGHRS and CDR2 YFSETQ. The CDR3 loop reads CASSTGTAPNTGELFF. CDR3 DNA: TGCGCCAGCAGCACTGGGACGGCCCCGAACACCGGGGAGCTGTTTTTT. The complete variable domain, with remaining parts taken from reference TRBV5-1 and TRBJ2-2, reads KAGVTQTPRYLIKTRGQQVTLSCSPISGHRSVSWYQQTPGQGLQFLFEYFSETQRNKGNFPGRFSGRQFSNSRSEMNVSTLELGDSALYLCASSTGTAPNTGELFFGEGSRLTVL.

This clonotype was detected ten times or more. The chain is built from TRBV29-1 and TRBJ1-2; no clear D gene. The CDR3 covers 13 residues. Germline values: CDR1 SQVTM, CDR2 ANQGSEA. V was trimmed by 0 bases and J by 3 bases, leaving 8 bases between them. Written as DNA, the CDR3 is TGCAGCGTTGAAGATGTGAGGGACTATGGCTACACCTTC. This gives the protein CSVEDVRDYGYTF.

This clonotype was picked up many times. The V gene is TRBV19, the J gene TRBJ1-2; a possible D gene is TRBD1 (5 bases). V was shortened by 3 bases and J by 3 bases, with 14 bases between the two germline ends. Germline lookup yields CDR1 LNHDA and CDR2 SQIVND (reference sequence). The CDR3 is 15 residues long. CDR3 coding DNA: TGTGCCAGTAGTATGGTCGGCGGGGGTGACTATGGCTACACCTTC. Protein: CASSMVGGGDYGYTF.

At least ten counts were recorded for this clonotype. The J gene is TRBJ1-1, the V gene TRBV15; D not certain. This CDR3 contains 14 residues. Per germline, CDR1 LNHNV and CDR2 YYDKDF (reference sequence). The ends were cut back, 0 bases at V and 1 base at J, with 6 bases in the middle. The CDR3 spells CATSRERTNTEAFF. In DNA form, the CDR3 reads TGTGCCACCAGCAGAGAACGGACGAACACTGAAGCTTTCTTT.

This clonotype was seen ten or more times. This rearrangement joins TRBV6-1 to TRBJ1-1; D is unresolved. The V gene lost 7 bases and the J gene lost 1 base, with 7 bases spanning the gap. The CDR3 is 12 residues long. Looked up from germline, CDR1 is MNHNS and CDR2 is SASEGT. The CDR3 DNA is TGTGCCAGCATGGACCAGAACACTGAAGCTTTCTTT. This codes for CASMDQNTEAFF.

The chain has TRBV6-7 and TRBJ2-5; weak D call: TRBD2 (6 bases). TRBV6-7 is assigned to the ORF class and has an uncertain function. Trimming took off 10 bases at V and 3 bases at J, with 12 bases between the two ends. The CDR3 spans 12 residues. The CDR3 nucleotides are TGTGCCAACCGACTAGTGGAAGAGACCCAGTACTTC. Translation: CANRLVEETQYF.

This clonotype was observed at least ten times. This chain links TRBV20-1 with TRBJ2-5; 8 nucleotides line up with TRBD1. Per the germline V gene, CDR1 is DFQATT and CDR2 is SNEGSKA (reference sequence). J was trimmed by 1 base and V by 4 bases; bases with no gene match: 2. The CDR3 runs 13 residues. Here the CDR3 DNA reads TGCAGTGCTAAAACAGGGGGCCAAGAGACCCAGTACTTC. Its translation: CSAKTGGQETQYF.

V gene TRBV12-3 or TRBV12-4 combines with J gene TRBJ1-2; no clear D gene. The length of the CDR3 is 14 residues. Trimming took 5 bases from V and 2 from J, leaving 12 bases between them. Here the CDR3 DNA reads TGTGCCAGCAGTCCACAGAGAACAAACTATGGCTACACCTTC. This encodes CASSPQRTNYGYTF.

The rearrangement links TRBV18 to TRBJ2-5; possible D gene TRBD2, 5 bases. The CDR3 extends over 16 amino acids. The germline V gene has CDR1 KGHSH and CDR2 LQKENI. V was clipped by 2 bases and J by 3 bases, with 16 bases between them. The CDR3 loop reads CASSPVLGLLEETQYF. The CDR3, as DNA: TGTGCCAGCTCACCAGTCCTTGGACTGTTAGAAGAGACCCAGTACTTC.

The chain is built from TRBV6-1 and TRBJ2-2; a possible D gene is TRBD1 (5 bases). From germline, CDR1 is MNHNS and CDR2 SASEGT. The V end lost 6 bases, the J end lost 5 bases, and 16 bases lay between the germline ends. This CDR3 comprises 15 residues. The CDR3 bases are TGTGCCAGCAGACCTACTGACAGACAAACCGGGGAGCTGTTTTTT. It translates to CASRPTDRQTGELFF.

This clonotype showed up many times. The gene calls are TRBV12-3 or TRBV12-4 and TRBJ2-5; TRBD1 aligns across 7 bases. This CDR3 has 14 residues. V was pared by 7 bases and J by 5 bases, with 10 bases of the junction left unmatched. DNA of the CDR3: TGTGCCAGCACCCCCGGGACAGTGGAGGAGACCCAGTACTTC. Its protein is CASTPGTVEETQYF.

J is TRBJ2-7 and V is TRBV5-1; a possible D gene is TRBD2 (6 bases). V was pared by 0 bases and J by 3 bases, with 13 bases between. Germline values: CDR1 SGHRS, CDR2 YFSETQ. This CDR3 spans 15 amino acids. The CDR3 bases are TGCGCCAGCAGCTTGGATGGCGGGGCCCTCTACGAGCAGTACTTC. This codes for CASSLDGGALYEQYF.

This clonotype was seen at least ten times. This chain links TRBV19 with TRBJ2-7, with 7 positions matching TRBD1. This CDR3 contains 14 residues. After removal of 3 bases from V and 0 bases from J, the junction contained 2 bases not matched to a gene. From germline, CDR1 is LNHDA and CDR2 SQIVND (reference sequence). The CDR3 sequence: CASSMGDSSYEQYF. The CDR3 bases are TGTGCCAGTAGTATGGGGGACAGCTCCTACGAGCAGTACTTC.

The sample holds a few counts of this clonotype. This rearrangement joins TRBV7-2 to TRBJ2-7; D remains ambiguous. Germline V CDR1 and CDR2: SGHTA, FQGNSA. This CDR3 has 15 amino acids. V lost 8 bases and J lost 3, with 20 bases in between. The CDR3 DNA reads as TGTGCCAGCTCACCACCGGAAAGTACCGGCTACGAGCAGTACTTC. Translation gives CASSPPESTGYEQYF.

This clonotype was picked up many times. The V and J genes are TRBV12-3 or TRBV12-4 and TRBJ2-7, with no clear D. V was clipped by 4 bases and J by 3 bases, with 13 bases between them. CDR3 size: 14 residues. The CDR3 sequence is CASSSPRGLYEQYF. CDR3 coding DNA: TGTGCCAGCAGTTCCCCCCGAGGCCTCTACGAGCAGTACTTC.

This clonotype was detected many times. This chain uses TRBV28 with TRBJ1-1; perhaps TRBD1 as D (5 bases). Germline V lookup: CDR1 MDHEN, CDR2 SYDVKM. This CDR3 region has 15 residues. The V gene lost 3 bases and the J gene lost 5 bases, with 16 bases spanning the gap. The CDR3 sequence: CASSFTGGGRTEAFF. The CDR3 nucleotides read TGTGCCAGCAGTTTTACGGGGGGAGGTAGGACTGAAGCTTTCTTT.

The gene calls are TRBV27 and TRBJ2-7; no definite D call. Trimming removed 6 bases from V and 3 bases from J, with 12 bases in between. This CDR3 region has 13 residues. Germline values: CDR1 MNHEY, CDR2 SMNVEV (reference sequence). CDR3 amino acids: CASSLNIGYEQYF. The CDR3 nucleotides are TGTGCCAGCAGCTTGAATATTGGCTACGAGCAGTACTTC.

In its sample, this clonotype was seen many times. The chain employs TRBV20-1 and TRBJ1-5; D unresolved. This CDR3 is 16 amino acids long. The germline CDR1 and CDR2 sequences are DFQATT and SNEGSKA (reference sequence). V was clipped by 4 bases and J by 0 bases, with 16 bases between them. The CDR3 sequence: CSAKAREPYSNQPQHF. DNA of the CDR3: TGCAGTGCTAAGGCCCGGGAGCCTTATAGCAATCAGCCCCAGCATTTT.

The table lists this clonotype with many counts. The J gene is TRBJ1-5, the V gene TRBV27; D not resolved. CDR1 and CDR2 from the germline V gene are MNHEY and SMNVEV (reference sequence). V was cut by 4 bases and J by 0 bases, with 7 bases left in between. The CDR3 loop spans 14 amino acids. CDR3 nucleotide sequence: TGTGCCAGCAGTTCGGCGGGTAGCAATCAGCCCCAGCATTTT. Amino acid sequence: CASSSAGSNQPQHF.

This clonotype was detected ten times or more. The chain carries TRBV20-1 and TRBJ1-1; tentatively, D is TRBD1 (6 bases). V lost 4 bases to trimming and J lost 2 bases, with 17 bases between them. CDR1 is DFQATT, CDR2 SNEGSKA, per germline (reference sequence). The CDR3 extends over 15 amino acids. CDR3 sequence reads: CSATRSGGQNTEAFF. The CDR3 DNA is TGCAGTGCTACGCGCTCGGGGGGGCAAAACACTGAAGCTTTCTTT.

This clonotype was counted many times. The chain links TRBV29-1 to TRBJ1-2; tentative D call: TRBD1 (6 bases). V lost 0 bases and J lost 4, with 15 bases in between. The CDR3 is made up of 15 amino acids. CDR1 and CDR2 from the germline V gene are SQVTM and ANQGSEA. The CDR3 spells CSVEDRWGASYGYTF. DNA of the CDR3: TGCAGCGTTGAAGATCGTTGGGGGGCTAGCTATGGCTACACCTTC. Complete variable domain (other parts from reference TRBV29-1 and TRBJ1-2): SAVISQKPSRDICQRGTSLTIQCQVDSQVTMMFWYRQQPGQSLTLIATANQGSEATYESGFVIDKFPISRPNLTFSTLTVSNMSPEDSSIYLCSVEDRWGASYGYTFGSGTRLTVV.

This chain links TRBV15 with TRBJ2-1; TRBD2 aligns across 8 bases. CDR3 size: 15 residues. CDR1 and CDR2 from the germline V gene are LNHNV and YYDKDF (reference sequence). Unmatched junction bases numbered 8, after V lost 5 bases and J lost 5 bases. The CDR3 protein is CATSGGLGMDNEQFF. DNA of the CDR3: TGTGCCACCAGCGGGGGACTAGGTATGGACAATGAGCAGTTCTTC.

This clonotype appeared many times. The genes are TRBV10-2 and TRBJ2-7; 9 bases agree with TRBD2. Germline CDR1 reads WSHSY; CDR2 reads SAAADI. With V trimmed by 4 bases and J by 0 bases, 4 bases remained unmatched. The length of the CDR3 is 15 residues. The CDR3: CASSAAGGSSYEQYF. CDR3 sequence (DNA): TGCGCCAGCAGTGCTGCGGGAGGGTCCTCCTACGAGCAGTACTTC.

This clonotype has ten or more counts. The chain recombines TRBV7-8 with TRBJ2-2, with D unclear. Trimming took 6 bases from V and 1 from J, leaving 18 bases between them. Germline assignment: CDR1 SGHVS and CDR2 FQNEAQ. CDR3 length: 17 amino acids. This CDR3 reads CASRATRLFKNTGELFF. As DNA, the CDR3 is TGTGCCAGCAGGGCTACGCGGCTTTTTAAGAACACCGGGGAGCTGTTTTTT.